This is a list of T cell receptor beta chains from one sample in a study of blood T cell repertoires in COVID-19. Clones were read by immunoSEQ multiplex PCR, and TCRdb kept only the in-frame ones, dropping some. The repertoire holds about 150,000 clones, with 75% to 85% as singletons. Sequencing was performed on peripheral blood. The source is a woman aged 45-65 years in a cohort sampled during active or convalescent COVID-19. CDR3s include the opening cysteine and the closing phenylalanine or tryptophan. A D gene is named only where the DNA matches it firmly. Clone size is given for some rows only: seen once, a few or many times, or a class if the clone is expanded.

abundance	v_gene	d_gene	j_gene	CDR3nt	CDR3aa
.	TRBV6-5	TRBD1	TRBJ1-6	TGTGCCAGCAACGCAGACAGGGGTCGCTCACCCCTCCACTTT	CASNADRGRSPLHF
.	TRBV3-1/TRBV3-2	.	TRBJ1-1	TGTGCCAGCAGCCGTTCGGCGGGGCGTGAAGCTTTCTTT	CASSRSAGREAFF
.	TRBV12-3/TRBV12-4	.	TRBJ1-2	TGTGCCAGCAGTGCCCAGGGTTATGGCTACACCTTC	CASSAQGYGYTF
.	TRBV5-1	TRBD1	TRBJ2-5	TGCGCCAGCAGCACACAGGGGCAAGAGACCCAGTACTTC	CASSTQGQETQYF
.	TRBV6-5	.	TRBJ2-2	TGTGCCAGCAGTTACTCGAGTCGGACCGGGGAGCTGTTTTTT	CASSYSSRTGELFF
.	TRBV7-8	TRBD1	TRBJ2-7	TGTGCCAGCAGCTTAGGACCGGGACAGACCTACGAGCAGTACTTC	CASSLGPGQTYEQYF
.	TRBV3-1/TRBV3-2	TRBD2	TRBJ2-2	TGTGCCAGCAGCCTTTTAGCGGGGGGGCCGAGGAACACCGGGGAGCTGTTTTTT	CASSLLAGGPRNTGELFF
once	TRBV12-5	TRBD2	TRBJ2-3	TGTGCTAGTGGTTTGGTCGTCCAGCGGGGCGGAGATACGCAGTATTTT	CASGLVVQRGGDTQYF
.	TRBV2	TRBD2	TRBJ2-7	TGTGCCAGCAGTGAAGCGCGGGGGGGGAATAGCTACGAGCAGTACTTC	CASSEARGGNSYEQYF
.	TRBV6-4	.	TRBJ2-3	TGTGCCAGCAGTGCTATTCAGGGAAGCACAGATACGCAGTATTTT	CASSAIQGSTDTQYF
.	TRBV4-1	TRBD1	TRBJ1-6	TGCGCCAGCAGCCAAGATAGGTCGACAGGGGGCGATTCACCCCTCCACTTT	CASSQDRSTGGDSPLHF
.	TRBV5-1	TRBD1	TRBJ2-5	TGCGCCAGCAGCGACCGGGACAGGGTCGAGACCCAGTACTTC	CASSDRDRVETQYF
.	TRBV30	.	TRBJ1-1	TGTGCCTGGAGTAATAGTAACACTGAAGCTTTCTTT	CAWSNSNTEAFF
.	TRBV5-1	TRBD1	TRBJ1-3	TGCGCCAGCAGGCCCACAGGGGGCGCTTCCGGAAACACCATATATTTT	CASRPTGGASGNTIYF
.	TRBV9	.	TRBJ2-1	TGTGCCAGCAGCGTAGCTTCAGGGAGGGGGTACAATGAGCAGTTCTTC	CASSVASGRGYNEQFF
.	TRBV2	TRBD1	TRBJ1-1	TGTGCCAGCAGGAAGACAGGGGCATCGGGAGCTTTCTTT	CASRKTGASGAFF
.	TRBV5-1	TRBD1	TRBJ2-5	TGCGCCAGCAGCCCCGGGACAGGGCGGCAAGAGACCCAGTACTTC	CASSPGTGRQETQYF
.	TRBV7-9	.	TRBJ2-7	TGTGCCAGCAGCAGTCCGGGACATCCCTACGAGCAGTACTTC	CASSSPGHPYEQYF
.	TRBV2	.	TRBJ2-7	TGTGCCAGCAGAGAGACGGAGACAGTCCCGCTCAACTTC	CASRETETVPLNF
once	TRBV7-8	.	TRBJ2-5	TGTGCCAGCAGCTCCGACGGTGGGCTTGGAGAGACCCAGTACTTC	CASSSDGGLGETQYF
.	TRBV7-2	.	TRBJ1-5	TGTGCCAGCAGCCAACGGACTAATCAGCCCCAGCATTTT	CASSQRTNQPQHF
.	TRBV6-1	.	TRBJ1-2	TGTGCCAGCAGTGAATGGGGGGGAGCGTACGGCTACACCTTC	CASSEWGGAYGYTF
.	TRBV9	TRBD1	TRBJ2-3	TGTGCCAGCAGCCTGGGGGCAGGGGGCCACACAGATACGCAGTATTTT	CASSLGAGGHTDTQYF
.	TRBV5-1	TRBD1	TRBJ2-2	TGCGCCAGCAGCTCACGGGGACAGGTGAACACCGGGGAGCTGTTTTTT	CASSSRGQVNTGELFF
few	TRBV14	.	TRBJ2-2	TGTGCCAGCAGCCAAGATCTAGCCACCTCGAACACCGGGGAGCTGTTTTTT	CASSQDLATSNTGELFF
.	TRBV12-5	.	TRBJ1-2	TGTGCTAGTACAGCGGGCACTAACTATGGCTACACCTTC	CASTAGTNYGYTF
.	TRBV3-1/TRBV3-2	TRBD2	TRBJ2-3	TGTGCCAGCAGCCAAAACAGCGGGGGGCCCGATACGCAGTATTTT	CASSQNSGGPDTQYF
.	TRBV11-1	.	TRBJ2-1	TGTGCCAGCAGCGATGGGGGGGCCATATACAATGAGCAGTTCTTC	CASSDGGAIYNEQFF
.	TRBV18	TRBD2	TRBJ2-5	TGTGCCAGCTCATTCACTAGCGTGGAAGAGACCCAGTACTTC	CASSFTSVEETQYF
.	TRBV4-1	TRBD1	TRBJ2-1	TGCGCCAGCAGCCAAGAGGGACAGGGTTTCGGTGAGCAGTTCTTC	CASSQEGQGFGEQFF
.	TRBV3-1/TRBV3-2	.	TRBJ2-5	TGTGCCAGCAGCCAAGAAAGAGTTACGGGTGAAGCCCAAGAGACCCAGTACTTC	CASSQERVTGEAQETQYF
once	TRBV27	.	TRBJ2-2	TGTGCCAGCAGTTTACTCGCCAGGGGATCCGGGGAGCTGTTTTTT	CASSLLARGSGELFF
.	TRBV19	TRBD1	TRBJ1-5	TGTGCCAGTAGTATAGGGACAGGGATCAATCAGCCCCAGCATTTT	CASSIGTGINQPQHF
.	TRBV5-1	TRBD1	TRBJ2-2	TGCGCCAGCGGAGGACAGGGGAGCACCGGGGAGCTGTTTTTT	CASGGQGSTGELFF
.	TRBV7-6	TRBD1	TRBJ2-7	TGTGCCAGCAGCCCCGGGACAGGGGGCGCTTTCTACGAGCAGTACTTC	CASSPGTGGAFYEQYF
once	TRBV19	TRBD1	TRBJ1-2	TGTGCCAGTGTCGGACAGGGAGTCTATGGCTACACCTTC	CASVGQGVYGYTF
few	TRBV5-1	.	TRBJ1-4	TGCGCCAGCAGCCCCCACAGGGCCGAAAAACTGTTTTTT	CASSPHRAEKLFF
.	TRBV6-5	.	TRBJ1-1	TGTGCCAGCAGTTACGGGGGGAGGACTGAAGCTTTCTTT	CASSYGGRTEAFF
.	TRBV19	.	TRBJ2-7	TGTGCCAGTAGTGAGTTGCAGGCTGTAAACGAGCAGTACTTC	CASSELQAVNEQYF
few	TRBV10-1	TRBD2	TRBJ2-1	TGCGCCAGCAGGGGGTCACTAACACCCGGGGGGGCATGCAATGAGCAGTTCTTC	CASRGSLTPGGACNEQFF
.	TRBV5-1	TRBD1	TRBJ1-2	TGCGCCAGCAGAACCGGGACAGGGGAAGGCTACACCTTC	CASRTGTGEGYTF
once	TRBV27	.	TRBJ2-6	TGTGCCAGCAGTTTATATGGGGGCAGGACCAACGTCCTGACTTTC	CASSLYGGRTNVLTF
few	TRBV12-3/TRBV12-4	TRBD1	TRBJ1-6	TGTGCCTCTGGGGGACAGGGTGAGGCACCCCTCCACTTT	CASGGQGEAPLHF
.	TRBV18	TRBD2	TRBJ2-1	TGTGCCAGCTCGCCCGGGACTAGCGGACCTAGCTCCTACAATGAGCAGTTCTTC	CASSPGTSGPSSYNEQFF
.	TRBV6-5	.	TRBJ1-1	TGTGCCAGCAGTTACGGGGGGGCGAACACTGAAGCTTTCTTT	CASSYGGANTEAFF
.	TRBV18	.	TRBJ2-5	TGTGCCAGCTCGGCTACAGGGCTTGGAGAGACCCAGTACTTC	CASSATGLGETQYF